This T cell receptor beta chain was recovered during a study of cytomegalovirus exposure and HLA in healthy donors listed by TCRdb under 2017. Study-wide context: A later analysis indicated that the 90 to 150 validation repertoires were generated on the platform also employed for the 670 or so repertoires of the first cohort. The study aimed to test whether cataloging public T cell receptors could reveal signatures of past pathogen exposure. Along with the approximately 650-subject first cohort, a separate validation cohort of 120 different subjects was used. The study combined high-throughput TCR immunosequencing, statistical association of individual TCRs with disease status, and machine learning to predict cytomegalovirus infection status. Results and caveats for the whole study, not just this receptor: The classifier was reported to diagnose cytomegalovirus status with high specificity and sensitivity in both the original cohort and the validation cohort. A total of roughly 160 TCR beta chains were listed by the study as associated with cytomegalovirus. It was suggested by the authors that the approach could potentially be generalized to other disease states and immunological phenotypes. A later analysis lacked HLA typing for the validation cohort, so it scored co-occurrence in that cohort across all 120 or so repertoires. Across donors, most TCR sequences were observed very rarely, whereas some public TCRs were present in many individuals. In vitro tests confirmed that three of the cytomegalovirus-associated TCR beta chains recognize cytomegalovirus antigens. Of the cluster scores, roughly 93% were above 0 in a later analysis, which found that TCRs clustered in the first cohort also tended to co-occur in the 120 validation repertoires.

Library generation was performed with the immunoSEQ multiplex PCR assay. Concerning the study's data processing: To diagnose cytomegalovirus status from the catalog of TCR beta chain sequences, a statistical classification framework was built. This is the immuneACCESS table as TCRdb keeps it, with only in-frame sequences that have V and J called. A part of the clones is gone; compared with another copy, unresolved V genes explain less than half, and the rest is unexplained. For V, J and clone size, that table is used; D and trimming come from the DNA. Recorded for this sample are a few hundred thousand clones; about 90% of them occurred a single time. Together, the top ten hold 9.5% to 15% of the sample. CDR1 LNHNV and CDR2 YYDKDF were looked up in the germline V gene (reference sequence). Germline trimming: 3 bases from V, 5 bases from J; junction bases outside gene matches: 8. Including cysteine and phenylalanine, the CDR3 has 15 amino acids. The sequence is cut down to CDR3 DNA, 45 bases in frame from base 1.

Donors formed part of the validation cohort, which comprised fewer than 150 subjects and was distinct from the first cohort of 550 to 850 subjects. This clone was recorded only once. Its target antigen remains unknown. Nothing much larger sits one base from this clone, and base qualities are not available. Rearrangement joined TRBV15 to TRBJ2-7; 9 bases in the middle match TRBD2. This receptor was identified in a man aged 18 to 29 in good health and CMV-seropositive. Material for sequencing was PBMCs. At the DNA level, the sequence is TGTGCCACCAGCAGGTTAGCGGGAGTACGACACGAGCAGTACTTC. Translated, it gives CATSRLAGVRHEQYF.